This T cell receptor (beta chain) came from a study of graft-versus-host responses after intestinal transplantation. Whole-study context: Recipients got multivisceral, liver-intestinal, or isolated intestinal transplants. Each patient got anti-thymocyte globulin induction, then tacrolimus and steroids for approximately 3 years. Findings of the study overall: Elevated graft-versus-host to host-versus-graft clonal ratios in allografts were recorded for patients with graft-donor T cell macrochimerism.

Clones were sequenced by immunoSEQ multiplex PCR, and TCRdb holds only the in-frame ones, with some missing. Of 8,000 to 10,000 clones listed, 75% to 90% were seen once; the top ten hold over 4%. Notes on this clone: Its antigen is not identified.

Graft-derived tissue was subjected to processing to liberate intraepithelial and lamina propria lymphocytes. The source was ileum tissue, collected roughly 110 weeks after intestinal transplantation. The TCR comes from a human patient who received an intestinal transplant, so some T cells may come from the graft donor.

CDR3 sequence reads: CAWNRGPAFF. In nucleotides, the CDR3 is TGTGCCTGGAACAGGGGGCCAGCTTTCTTT. V usage is TRBV30 and J usage is TRBJ1-1; TRBD1 aligns across 9 bases. There are 10 residues in the CDR3. With V trimmed by 4 bases and J by 10 bases, 1 base remained unmatched. Germline V lookup: CDR1 GTSNPN, CDR2 SVGIG (reference sequence).